Sequencing of this T cell receptor (beta chain) was carried out in a study of CDR3 diversity in severe acne (dated by TCRdb to between 2017 and 2020). V is shortened by 3 bases, J by 10 bases, and the region joining them spans 10 bases. Including the terminal cysteine and phenylalanine, the CDR3 comprises 11 residues. Only the CDR3 region is kept as DNA, spanning 33 bases read in frame from base 1. CDR1 and CDR2, per the germline V gene, are SGDLS and YYNGEE. In the case of this clonotype: Which antigen it targets is not known. Base qualities are not provided; no much larger clone lies one nucleotide away.

The library was generated by PCR. The run used an Illumina HiSeq 2000. TCRdb reran the public reads through fastp at Q25 and MiXCR, keeping productive beta chains. CDR3 protein duplicates are merged, each entry listing the most common genes and DNA. The sample table contains more than 70,000 distinct CDR3 sequences; only one count was recorded for approximately 54% of them. The ten largest account for 11% of the sample. The TCR sequence derives from a male donor with severe acne vulgaris. Sequencing used blood. The chain couples TRBV9 to TRBJ2-5; the D gene identity is not certain. The bases are TGTGCCAGCAGCGACCTGGTGGACCAGTACTTC. It codes for CASSDLVDQYF.